The T cell receptor beta chain under discussion was sequenced for a study of blood T cell repertoires in COVID-19. Study context: The origin of the acute and convalescent COVID-19 samples was the United States, Italy and Spain.

Generated by immunoSEQ multiplex PCR, the TCRdb table keeps only in-frame clones and is missing some. Among 60,000 or so clones listed, approximately 82% were seen once. Sequencing used peripheral blood. The clonotype was recovered from a woman of 80 years or more with acute or convalescent COVID-19.

CDR3 residues: CASSSPSGRARNEQFF. The CDR3 DNA reads as TGTGCCAGCAGTTCCCCTAGCGGGAGGGCCAGAAATGAGCAGTTCTTC. The V call is TRBV27, the J call TRBJ2-1; 12 bases fit TRBD2. Germline V gene lookup returns CDR1 MNHEY and CDR2 SMNVEV (reference sequence). V was clipped by 4 bases and J by 7 bases; unmatched bases: 8. The CDR3 runs 16 residues.